This TCR beta chain was obtained from a study of T cells in Graves' hyperthyroidism and ophthalmopathy. Findings and limits, study-wide: Most clonotypes expanded in the thyroid (above 0.001) were also present in blood.

V was clipped by 5 bases and J by 9 bases, with 20 bases between them. CDR3 length equals 14 residues. Germline V gene data show CDR1 as MDHEN and CDR2 as SYDVKM. In this sample, this clonotype turned up many times. As yet, its antigen is unknown. Amplification yielded TCR beta CDR3 regions, with RNA transcripts as the source. TCR CDR3 underwent first-round RT-PCR with the HTBI primer set. Each CDR3 protein gets one entry after TCRdb re-called the multiplex PCR reads with MiXCR. This repertoire shows fewer than 400,000 distinct CDR3 sequences, around 25% found once; its top ten account for less than 75%.

This rearrangement joins TRBV28 to TRBJ2-7, with D perhaps assigned TRBD1 or TRBD2 (5 bases each). This receptor was obtained from a man aged 45 to 65 with Graves' hyperthyroidism. Sequenced input: blood. This CDR3 reads CASSPGTSHKVQYF. The CDR3 nucleotides are TGTGCCAGCAGTCCCGGGACCTCACATAAGGTGCAGTACTTC.